This T cell receptor (beta chain) is from a study of CD4+ T cells in melanoma. Study conclusions and caveats: Diverse differentiation states were reported for melanoma neoantigen-specific CD4+ T cells. CD8+ T cell, macrophage and B cell function reportedly correlated with neoantigen-specific CD4+ T cells.

The CDR3 is made up of 13 amino acids. Germline CDR1 reads SGHTA; CDR2 reads FQGNSA. The germline V and J ends were trimmed by 4 bases and 6 bases, with 13 bases remaining between them. Using immunoSEQ multiplex PCR, the repertoire was profiled, and TCRdb retains in-frame clones only, with some absent. The profile covers more than 13,000 clones, with over 80% appearing a single time and about 5.8% taken by the ten largest. Comment on this clone: No antigen is known for it.

Source material: cells from a culture (not recorded whether cultured in vitro). The J gene is TRBJ2-7, the V gene TRBV7-2; weak D call: TRBD2 (7 bases). This clonotype was sampled from a human donor with melanoma. CDR3 sequence reads: CASSSNREGEQYF. The CDR3 DNA is TGTGCCAGCAGCTCCAACAGGGAGGGCGAGCAGTACTTC.